This is a list of T cell receptor beta chains from one sample in a study of blood T cell repertoires in COVID-19. The table came from immunoSEQ multiplex PCR; TCRdb's copy has only in-frame clones and leaves some out. In the table there are some 150,000 clones, 84% of which are singletons. Sequenced: peripheral blood. These receptors were taken from a woman older than 75 in a cohort sampled during active or convalescent COVID-19. Both conserved end residues are part of each CDR3. A D gene is named only where the DNA matches it firmly. Rows give clone size only sometimes, using once, few, many, or a class for an expanded clone.

>TRBV6-6|TRBD1|.|TRBJ1-4
CASSRGQGSEKLFF
TGTGCCAGCAGCCGGGGACAGGGCAGTGAAAAACTGTTTTTT
>TRBV2|.|.|TRBJ1-1
CASPPRGGELNTEAFF
TGTGCCAGCCCCCCCCGGGGGGGGGAGTTGAACACTGAAGCTTTCTTT
>TRBV28|TRBD1|.|TRBJ2-6
CASSPGQVSGANVLTF
TGTGCCAGCAGTCCCGGACAGGTCTCTGGGGCCAACGTCCTGACTTTC
>TRBV6-6|.|.|TRBJ1-5
CASSYITGGKPQHF
TGTGCCAGCAGTTATATTACCGGGGGAAAGCCCCAGCATTTT
>TRBV5-6|.|.|TRBJ2-7
CASSRPSYEQYF
TGTGCCAGCAGTCGTCCGTCCTACGAGCAGTACTTC
>TRBV27|.|.|TRBJ2-2
CASSFGGLSRTGELFF
TGTGCCAGCAGTTTCGGGGGGCTCAGCCGAACCGGGGAGCTGTTTTTT
>TRBV5-4|.|.|TRBJ2-6
CASSKDGGSGANVLTF
TGTGCCAGCAGCAAGGACGGGGGCTCTGGGGCCAACGTCCTGACTTTC
>TRBV9|TRBD2|.|TRBJ2-1
CASSVASGGVGNEQFF
TGTGCCAGCAGCGTGGCTAGCGGGGGGGTTGGAAATGAGCAGTTCTTC
>TRBV4-1|TRBD1|.|TRBJ2-2
CASSQADRVTGELFF
TGCGCCAGCAGCCAAGCAGACAGGGTCACCGGGGAGCTGTTTTTT
>TRBV19|.|.|TRBJ2-3
CASSIRGGGTDTQYF
TGTGCCAGTAGTATCAGAGGGGGAGGCACAGATACGCAGTATTTT
>TRBV6-2/TRBV6-3|TRBD1|.|TRBJ2-5
CASSYPRDSYFEETQYF
TGTGCCAGCAGTTACCCCAGGGACAGTTATTTCGAAGAGACCCAGTACTTC
>TRBV5-4|TRBD1|.|TRBJ1-1
CASSLGQGVITEAFF
TGTGCCAGCAGCTTGGGGCAGGGGGTGATCACTGAAGCTTTCTTT
>TRBV3-1/TRBV3-2|TRBD1|.|TRBJ2-5
CASSQVGDRAETQYF
TGTGCCAGCAGCCAAGTAGGGGACAGGGCGGAGACCCAGTACTTC
>TRBV9|.|.|TRBJ2-1
CASSVGGSYNEQFF
TGTGCCAGCAGCGTCGGGGGCTCCTACAATGAGCAGTTCTTC
>TRBV9|TRBD1|.|TRBJ1-1
CASSGGTGWGYTEAFF
TGTGCCAGCAGCGGAGGGACAGGGTGGGGATACACTGAAGCTTTCTTT
>TRBV11-3|TRBD2|.|TRBJ2-7
CASSSGTINEQYF
TGTGCCAGCAGTTCCGGGACTATCAACGAGCAGTACTTC
>TRBV2|TRBD1|.|TRBJ1-5
CASSTPGQGIPNSNQPQHF
TGTGCCAGCAGCACACCCGGACAGGGGATCCCAAATAGCAATCAGCCCCAGCATTTT
>TRBV24-1|.|.|TRBJ2-2
CATSTVANTGELFF
TGTGCCACCAGTACAGTCGCGAACACCGGGGAGCTGTTTTTT
>TRBV5-8|.|.|TRBJ2-7
CASSLHQGNYEQYF
TGTGCCAGCAGCTTACATCAGGGGAACTACGAGCAGTACTTC
>TRBV19|.|once|TRBJ1-2
CASTSHENYGYTF
TGTGCCAGTACCTCTCACGAGAACTATGGCTACACCTTC
>TRBV6-2/TRBV6-3|TRBD1|few|TRBJ1-5
CASSSGQGSNQPQHF
TGTGCCAGCAGCTCCGGACAGGGGAGCAATCAGCCCCAGCATTTT
>TRBV28|.|.|TRBJ1-4
CASSLRGAREKLFF
TGTGCCAGCAGTTTACGGGGGGCTCGAGAAAAACTGTTTTTT
>TRBV5-1|TRBD2|.|TRBJ2-3
CASSLFVGGDTQYF
TGCGCCAGCAGCTTGTTTGTCGGGGGGGATACGCAGTATTTT
>TRBV3-1/TRBV3-2|.|.|TRBJ1-2
CASRGDRYGYTF
TGTGCCAGCCGGGGTGACCGTTATGGCTACACCTTC
>TRBV3-1/TRBV3-2|TRBD1|.|TRBJ1-2
CASSWGQDLGYTF
TGTGCCAGCAGCTGGGGACAGGACCTTGGCTACACCTTC
>TRBV7-3|.|.|TRBJ2-1
CASSFDRLGEQFF
TGTGCCAGCAGCTTCGACAGGTTGGGTGAGCAGTTCTTC
>TRBV6-5|.|.|TRBJ1-2
CASSQYGYTF
TGTGCCAGCAGTCAGTATGGCTACACCTTC
>TRBV5-1|.|.|TRBJ1-2
CASSYNTGTNYGYTF
TGCGCCAGCAGCTATAATACCGGGACAAACTATGGCTACACCTTC
>TRBV7-3|TRBD1|.|TRBJ2-5
CASSPTGLEETQYF
TGTGCCAGCAGCCCGACAGGGCTGGAGGAGACCCAGTACTTC
>TRBV19|.|.|TRBJ1-2
CASSIPRQGGKFGYTF
TGTGCCAGTAGTATCCCACGGCAGGGTGGTAAATTTGGCTACACCTTC
>TRBV28|.|.|TRBJ2-5
CASSPSTRVQETQYF
TGTGCCAGCAGTCCTTCGACTCGGGTTCAAGAGACCCAGTACTTC
>TRBV11-3|.|.|TRBJ2-5
CASSLVRENLETQYF
TGTGCCAGCAGCTTAGTGAGGGAAAACTTGGAGACCCAGTACTTC
>TRBV6-4|.|.|TRBJ2-1
CASSDERGGEQFF
TGTGCCAGCAGCGACGAAAGGGGGGGTGAGCAGTTCTTC
>TRBV7-2|.|.|TRBJ1-5
CASSSSGLLNQPQHF
TGTGCCAGCAGCTCTTCGGGTCTTCTAAATCAGCCCCAGCATTTT
>TRBV28|.|.|TRBJ1-3
CASGTSSGNTIYF
TGTGCCAGCGGTACGAGCTCTGGAAACACCATATATTTT
>TRBV5-6|TRBD2|.|TRBJ2-3
CASSLFTSETDTQYF
TGTGCCAGCAGCTTGTTTACTAGCGAAACAGATACGCAGTATTTT
>TRBV7-3|.|many|TRBJ1-1
CASSFLPNTEAFF
TGTGCCAGCAGCTTTCTACCGAACACTGAAGCTTTCTTT
>TRBV10-3|.|few|TRBJ2-2
CAISEFGPRVGELFF
TGTGCCATCAGTGAGTTCGGCCCCAGGGTCGGGGAGCTGTTTTTT
>TRBV5-1|TRBD1|.|TRBJ1-1
CASSLDPTGVNTEAFF
TGCGCCAGCAGCTTGGATCCGACAGGGGTGAACACTGAAGCTTTCTTT
>TRBV3-1/TRBV3-2|TRBD2|.|TRBJ2-6
CASSRSGMGANVLTF
TGTGCCAGCAGCCGTAGCGGGATGGGGGCCAACGTCCTGACTTTC
>TRBV9|TRBD1|.|TRBJ1-2
CASSPTDRGYGYTF
TGTGCCAGCAGCCCAACGGACAGGGGCTATGGCTACACCTTC
>TRBV11-3|.|.|TRBJ2-4
CASSGRRGAKNIQYF
TGTGCCAGCAGCGGACGCCGGGGGGCCAAAAACATTCAGTACTTC
>TRBV25-1|.|.|TRBJ1-6
CASEPVAYNSPLHF
TGTGCCAGCGAGCCGGTGGCCTATAATTCACCCCTCCACTTT
>TRBV7-2|.|.|TRBJ1-2
CASSLALGQGGGYTF
TGTGCCAGCAGCTTAGCGCTTGGGCAGGGTGGCGGCTACACCTTC
>TRBV9|.|.|TRBJ2-2
CASSPPLRGGNTGELFF
TGTGCCAGCAGCCCTCCCCTTAGGGGGGGGAACACCGGGGAGCTGTTTTTT
>TRBV6-5|TRBD1|.|TRBJ1-4
CASSQGAANEKLFF
TGTGCCAGCAGCCAGGGGGCGGCTAATGAAAAACTGTTTTTT
>TRBV7-9|.|.|TRBJ2-1
CASLALRDNEQFF
TGTGCCAGCCTAGCCCTAAGGGACAATGAGCAGTTCTTC
>TRBV28|.|.|TRBJ1-2
CASRVGGTNYGYTF
TGTGCCAGCAGGGTAGGAGGGACGAACTATGGCTACACCTTC
>TRBV25-1|.|.|TRBJ1-2
CASSSRDNYGYTF
TGTGCCAGCAGTTCCAGGGATAACTATGGCTACACCTTC
>TRBV14|.|.|TRBJ2-7
CASSQEFGGRVEQYF
TGTGCCAGCAGCCAAGAATTCGGGGGTCGGGTCGAGCAGTACTTC
>TRBV27|.|.|TRBJ1-2
CASSLDRRKNYGYTF
TGTGCCAGCAGCCTTGACAGGAGAAAAAACTATGGCTACACCTTC
>TRBV4-1|.|.|TRBJ1-3
CASSQLGAGGNTIYF
TGCGCCAGCAGCCAGCTGGGGGCGGGTGGAAACACCATATATTTT
>TRBV19|.|.|TRBJ2-3
CASGSLGLPPDTQYF
TGTGCCAGTGGGAGCTTGGGACTCCCCCCAGATACGCAGTATTTT